This T cell receptor beta chain was profiled in a study of blood T cells in healthy people across ages. A second PCR, run for roughly 6 to 11 cycles, used a sample-barcoded 5' primer plus a J-beta primer mix. TCRdb itself ran the 5' RACE reads through MiXCR, one entry per CDR3 protein. Here the sample spans about 780,000 distinct CDR3 sequences, about 59% being singletons. Whole-study findings and limits: PBMCs left unsorted prevented a conclusive naive versus antigen-experienced comparison. Long-lived donors carried more naive CD4+ cells and greater diversity than aged donors.

Concerning this clonotype itself: What it binds is unknown. Germline is not matched at one junction end, which may reflect a read error.

Germline CDR1 SGHTA, CDR2 FQGNSA. The CDR3 loop spans 14 amino acids. It was approximately 9 milliliters of peripheral blood that were drawn from each donor. Researchers isolated at least 7 million PBMCs per sample. Material: blood. The TCR sequence derives from a man aged 30 to 39 in good health. The genes are TRBV7-2 and TRBJ2-7; tentatively, D is TRBD1 or TRBD2 (5 bases each). CDR3 in DNA: TGTGCCAGCAACTTACCGGGGCCCACCTACGAGCAGTACTTC. Translating it yields CASNLPGPTYEQYF. The full variable domain, its missing parts supplied by reference TRBV7-2 and TRBJ2-7, is GAGVSQSPSNKVTEKGKDVELRCDPISGHTALYWYRQSLGQGLEFLIYFQGNSAPDKSGLPSDRFSAERTGGSVSTLTIQRTQQEDSAVYLCASNLPGPTYEQYFGPGTRLTVT.